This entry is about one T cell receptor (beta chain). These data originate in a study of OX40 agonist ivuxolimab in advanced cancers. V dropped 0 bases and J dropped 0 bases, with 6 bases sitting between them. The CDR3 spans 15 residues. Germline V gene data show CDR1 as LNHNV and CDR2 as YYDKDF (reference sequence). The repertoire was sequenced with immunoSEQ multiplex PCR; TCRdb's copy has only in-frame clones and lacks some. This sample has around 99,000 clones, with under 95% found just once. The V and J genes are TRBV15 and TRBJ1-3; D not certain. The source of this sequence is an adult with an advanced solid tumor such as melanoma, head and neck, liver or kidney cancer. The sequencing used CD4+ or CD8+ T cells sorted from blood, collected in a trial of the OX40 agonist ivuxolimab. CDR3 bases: TGTGCCACCAGCAGAGATCCGTTCTCTGGAAACACCATATATTTT. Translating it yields CATSRDPFSGNTIYF.